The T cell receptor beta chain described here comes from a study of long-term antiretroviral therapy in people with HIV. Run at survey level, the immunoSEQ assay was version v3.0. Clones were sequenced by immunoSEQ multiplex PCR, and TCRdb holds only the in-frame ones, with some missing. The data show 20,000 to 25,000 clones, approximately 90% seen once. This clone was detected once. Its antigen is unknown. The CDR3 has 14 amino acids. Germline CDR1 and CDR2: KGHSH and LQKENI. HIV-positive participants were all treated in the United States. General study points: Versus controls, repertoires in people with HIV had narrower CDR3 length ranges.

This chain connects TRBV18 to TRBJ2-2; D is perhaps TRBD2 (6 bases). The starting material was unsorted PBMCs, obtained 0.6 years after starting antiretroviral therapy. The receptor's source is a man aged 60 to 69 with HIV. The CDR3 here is CATRAGGNTGELFF. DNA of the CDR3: TGTGCTACTCGTGCCGGGGGAAACACCGGGGAGCTGTTTTTT.